This T cell receptor beta chain emerged from a study of beta chain features in type 1 diabetes. J was trimmed by 4 bases and V by 0 bases; bases with no gene match: 2. CDR1 and CDR2 (germline): MNHEY, SVGAGI. The CDR3 loop spans 16 amino acids. The entirety of the isolated RNA underwent reverse transcription, so expressed TCRB transcripts were sequenced. Using immunoSEQ multiplex PCR, the repertoire was profiled, and TCRdb retains in-frame clones only, with some absent. The sample has hundreds of thousands of clones, about 14% seen once. Sorting that relied on CD45RO/CCR7/CD25/CD127/CD95/CD27 yielded CD4+ naive, central memory, regulatory and stem cell-like memory cells. All sorted populations exceeded 98% purity.

V and J are TRBV6-5 and TRBJ2-2; 10 nucleotides match TRBD2. The origin of this receptor is a man younger than 35 in good health. Material: naive CD4+ T cells from blood. The CDR3 DNA follows: TGTGCCAGCAGTTACTCCGGGACTAGCGCCACCGGGGAGCTGTTTTTT. It translates to CASSYSGTSATGELFF.